This is a list of T cell receptor beta chains from one sample in a study of technical replicates of blood from a handful of donors. Data came from immunoSEQ multiplex PCR; TCRdb stores just in-frame clones and leaves some out. The profile shows approximately 100,000 clones, approximately 94% of them singletons. What was sequenced was T cells isolated from PBMCs. The receptors shown here come from a human donor in good health. Each CDR3 is given with its conserved first and last residue. The D gene is left open where the match is weak. Only part of the rows carry a size: once, few, many, or a class if the clone is expanded.

cdr3_aa	cdr3_nt	cdr3_length	clone_size	v_call	j_call	d_call
CASSLEVGSSWSSYEQYF	TGTGCCAGCAGCTTAGAAGTGGGGTCTAGCTGGAGCTCCTACGAGCAGTACTTC	18	.	TRBV7-9	TRBJ2-7	.
CASSPLENTNEKLFF	TGTGCCAGCAGTCCTCTGGAGAACACTAATGAAAAACTGTTTTTT	15	.	TRBV28	TRBJ1-4	.
CASSLGLAGGGNEQFF	TGCGCCAGCAGCTTGGGACTAGCGGGAGGGGGTAATGAGCAGTTCTTC	16	.	TRBV5-1	TRBJ2-1	TRBD2
CASSFTGTSKVEQFF	TGCGCCAGCAGCTTTACCGGGACTAGCAAAGTTGAGCAGTTCTTC	15	.	TRBV5-1	TRBJ2-1	TRBD2
CASLARGSNYGYTF	TGTGCCAGCCTAGCCAGGGGGTCCAACTATGGCTACACCTTC	14	.	TRBV27	TRBJ1-2	TRBD1
CASSDQGKITEAFF	TGTGCCAGTAGTGATCAGGGAAAGATCACTGAAGCTTTCTTT	14	once	TRBV19	TRBJ1-1	.
CASSVTGTSTDTQYF	TGTGCCAGCTCGGTAACCGGGACTAGCACAGATACGCAGTATTTT	15	few	TRBV4-2	TRBJ2-3	.
CASSPPKRSPNEQYF	TGTGCCAGCAGTCCACCTAAACGTTCCCCTAACGAGCAGTACTTC	15	.	TRBV6-5	TRBJ2-7	.
CASSHRTGSSGNTIYF	TGTGCCAGCAGCCACCGGACGGGAAGCTCTGGAAACACCATATATTTT	16	.	TRBV7-9	TRBJ1-3	.
CAISEGGSGELFF	TGTGCCATCAGTGAAGGGGGATCCGGGGAGCTGTTTTTT	13	.	TRBV10-3	TRBJ2-2	.
CSVNLAGGRNEQFF	TGCAGCGTGAATTTAGCGGGAGGTCGCAATGAGCAGTTCTTC	14	.	TRBV29-1	TRBJ2-1	TRBD2
CAINLGGGGEETQYF	TGTGCCATTAATCTAGGCGGGGGAGGCGAAGAGACCCAGTACTTC	15	.	TRBV11-2	TRBJ2-5	TRBD2
CASSTSIAAGVSSTGELFF	TGTGCCAGCAGTACTTCTATAGCGGCGGGAGTATCTAGCACCGGGGAGCTGTTTTTT	19	.	TRBV11-2	TRBJ2-2	TRBD2
CASSLDGYERVGTDTQYF	TGTGCCAGCAGCTTAGATGGGTACGAGCGGGTGGGGACAGATACGCAGTATTTT	18	.	TRBV7-8	TRBJ2-3	.
CASRLAGGLYNEQFF	TGTGCCAGCAGGTTAGCGGGGGGGCTCTACAATGAGCAGTTCTTC	15	.	TRBV27	TRBJ2-1	TRBD2
CASSYRGRGDTQYF	TGTGCCAGCAGTTACAGGGGGCGCGGAGATACGCAGTATTTT	14	.	TRBV2	TRBJ2-3	TRBD1
CASRPVENTEAFF	TGTGCCAGCAGACCCGTAGAGAACACTGAAGCTTTCTTT	13	.	TRBV11-3	TRBJ1-1	.
CASTPSGTTYEQYF	TGTGCCAGTACCCCGTCCGGGACAACCTACGAGCAGTACTTC	14	.	TRBV19	TRBJ2-7	.
CASSLGSRTASTNEKLFF	TGCGCCAGCAGCTTGGGAAGTAGGACAGCATCAACTAATGAAAAACTGTTTTTT	18	.	TRBV5-1	TRBJ1-4	.
CASTEGTNEAFF	TGTGCCAGCACCGAAGGGACTAATGAAGCTTTCTTT	12	.	TRBV28	TRBJ1-1	.
CASSLGAVQGYTEAFF	TGCGCCAGCAGCTTGGGGGCTGTCCAGGGCTACACTGAAGCTTTCTTT	16	once	TRBV5-1	TRBJ1-1	.
CASSYPGTSGYNEQFF	TGTGCCAGCAGTTACCCCGGGACTAGCGGATACAATGAGCAGTTCTTC	16	.	TRBV6-6	TRBJ2-1	TRBD2
CASSITAGDTQYF	TGTGCCAGTAGTATCACGGCGGGAGATACGCAGTATTTT	13	.	TRBV19	TRBJ2-3	.
CASSLGGVHTF	TGTGCCAGCAGCTTAGGGGGGGTCCACACCTTC	11	.	TRBV7-9	TRBJ1-2	.
CASSLGLAGSAGELFF	TGCGCCAGCAGCTTGGGGCTAGCGGGCTCGGCCGGGGAGCTGTTTTTT	16	.	TRBV5-1	TRBJ2-2	TRBD2
CASSAPGVGSYEQYF	TGTGCCAGCAGCGCGCCAGGCGTGGGTAGCTACGAGCAGTACTTC	15	.	TRBV5-4	TRBJ2-7	.
CASSLIGGGRGSYEQYF	TGTGCCAGCAGCTTAATCGGCGGCGGGAGAGGCTCCTACGAGCAGTACTTC	17	.	TRBV7-9	TRBJ2-7	TRBD2
CASSRGDRASGNTIYF	TGCGCCAGCAGCCGCGGGGACAGGGCCTCTGGAAACACCATATATTTT	16	.	TRBV5-1	TRBJ1-3	TRBD1
CASSLAGDRGGYNEQFF	TGCGCCAGCAGCTTGGCCGGGGACAGGGGGGGGTACAATGAGCAGTTCTTC	17	.	TRBV5-1	TRBJ2-1	TRBD1
CASSPGLDSLSYNSPLHF	TGTGCCAGCAGCCCAGGACTGGACAGCCTCTCCTATAATTCACCCCTCCACTTT	18	.	TRBV11-3	TRBJ1-6	.
CASSPELAGPYEQYF	TGCGCCAGCAGCCCGGAATTAGCGGGGCCCTACGAGCAGTACTTC	15	.	TRBV5-1	TRBJ2-7	TRBD2
CASSFVGTGDEKLFF	TGTGCCAGCAGCTTCGTCGGGACAGGGGATGAAAAACTGTTTTTT	15	.	TRBV5-4	TRBJ1-4	TRBD1
CASTVAGGRGTDTQYF	TGTGCCAGTACCGTAGCGGGGGGGCGAGGCACAGATACGCAGTATTTT	16	once	TRBV5-4	TRBJ2-3	TRBD2
CAGPSKTGPTPFTF	TGTGCCGGACCTTCTAAGACAGGACCCACTCCGTTCACCTTC	14	.	TRBV30	TRBJ1-2	.
CASTGRNTQYF	TGTGCCAGCACCGGTCGAAATACGCAGTATTTT	11	.	TRBV6-5	TRBJ2-3	.
CASSLEQGSTGELFF	TGTGCCAGCAGCTTGGAACAGGGGAGCACCGGGGAGCTGTTTTTT	15	.	TRBV5-6	TRBJ2-2	TRBD1
CASSPNSRGLYGYTF	TGTGCCAGCTCACCAAATTCCAGAGGATTATATGGCTACACCTTC	15	.	TRBV18	TRBJ1-2	.
CASSSGGDRSNEAFF	TGTGCCAGCAGCTCTGGCGGGGACAGGAGTAATGAAGCTTTCTTT	15	.	TRBV7-9	TRBJ1-1	TRBD1
CASRVETGLKEKLFF	TGTGCCAGCAGGGTAGAGACAGGGTTAAAAGAAAAACTGTTTTTT	15	.	TRBV6-4	TRBJ1-4	TRBD1
CASSRNGGIYEQYF	TGTGCCAGCAGCCGTAACGGGGGGATTTACGAGCAGTACTTC	14	.	TRBV7-2	TRBJ2-7	TRBD2
CASSHYRDEAFF	TGCGCCAGCAGCCACTACAGGGACGAAGCTTTCTTT	12	.	TRBV4-1	TRBJ1-1	.
CSVELAATGELFF	TGCAGCGTTGAACTAGCCGCCACCGGGGAGCTGTTTTTT	13	.	TRBV29-1	TRBJ2-2	.